Each of the 20 T cell receptor beta chains below was sequenced from the same sample in a study of T-cell memory formation after mild COVID-19. Each CDR3 protein gets one entry after TCRdb re-called the 5' RACE reads with MiXCR. The repertoire consists of 150,000 to 200,000 distinct CDR3 sequences, with over 20% occurring once and the leading ten covering 23%. Sequenced material: PBMCs or a T cell subset sorted from them (not recorded which). These receptors all stem from an adult woman who had mild COVID-19 (a few samples of this study predate the infection). Cell type and time point are not known.

A few counts support this clonotype. This sequence joins TRBV6-2 or TRBV6-3 and TRBJ2-5; D unresolved. Germline V CDR1 and CDR2: MNHEY, SVGEGT. The CDR3 has 13 residues. V lost 6 bases and J 0 bases, leaving 8 bases between the germline ends. The CDR3 DNA reads as TGTGCCAGCAGGATGGGATACCAAGAGACCCAGTACTTC. As protein: CASRMGYQETQYF.

In this sample, this clonotype turned up a few times. V is TRBV14 and J is TRBJ2-7; D unresolved. The germline gives CDR1 SGHDN, CDR2 FVKESK. V lost 0 bases and J lost 10, with 22 bases in between. CDR3 length equals 16 residues. DNA for the CDR3: TGTGCCAGCAGCCAAGATCCCCCCCTTCGGGCAGAATATCAGTACTTC. Its translation is CASSQDPPLRAEYQYF.

The chain combines TRBV15 with TRBJ2-1; 8 bases fit TRBD2. After removal of 0 bases from V and 2 bases from J, the junction contained 6 bases not matched to a gene. Germline V CDR1 and CDR2: LNHNV, YYDKDF (reference sequence). The CDR3 spans 17 residues. The CDR3 protein is CATSRDLPGGPYNEQFF. The CDR3 DNA reads TGTGCCACCAGCAGAGATCTGCCGGGAGGGCCCTACAATGAGCAGTTCTTC.

There are a few counts of this clonotype. The CDR3, as DNA: TGTGCCAGCAGTTACTCGGGCAGGCCCGAAAGCACTGAAGCTTTCTTT. Translating gives CASSYSGRPESTEAFF. The chain uses TRBV6-6 and TRBJ1-1; D call uncertain. Trimming pared 0 bases from V and 4 bases from J, leaving 15 bases between. The CDR3 is 16 residues long. From germline, CDR1 is MNHNY and CDR2 SVGAGI (reference sequence).

This clonotype was seen a handful of times. The chain recombines TRBV29-1 with TRBJ2-7; TRBD1 might be the D (7 bases). The length of the CDR3 is 14 residues. CDR1 and CDR2 from the germline V gene are SQVTM and ANQGSEA. V lost 3 bases to trimming and J lost 1 base, with 13 bases between them. CDR3 sequence reads: CSVDLPGGSYEQYF. The CDR3 DNA reads TGCAGCGTTGATCTACCAGGGGGGTCCTACGAGCAGTACTTC.

The chain joins TRBV5-1 to TRBJ2-7, with TRBD2 matching over 8 bases. CDR1 and CDR2 from the germline V gene are SGHRS and YFSETQ. The CDR3 totals 15 residues. V was clipped by 0 bases and J by 7 bases; unmatched bases: 9. The CDR3: CASSLAEAGVGEQYF. The CDR3 coding sequence is TGCGCCAGCAGCTTGGCCGAAGCGGGAGTCGGGGAGCAGTACTTC.

This chain links TRBV19 with TRBJ1-1; D is unresolved. This CDR3 is built from 13 residues. Germline V gene data show CDR1 as LNHDA and CDR2 as SQIVND (reference sequence). The V and J ends lost 2 bases and 5 bases respectively, with 9 bases between them. CDR3 nucleotide sequence: TGTGCCAGTAGTATATCTGAGCGGACTGAAGCTTTCTTT. Its translation: CASSISERTEAFF.

The chain uses TRBV11-3 and TRBJ2-1; 7 bases align to TRBD2. The CDR3 has 13 residues. V lost 6 bases, J lost 14 bases, and 13 bases stayed unmatched. Germline lookup yields CDR1 SGHNT and CDR2 YENEEA. The CDR3 nucleotides read TGTGCCAGCAGTCCGGGTGGCGGGAGTATCGAGTTCTTC. It specifies CASSPGGGSIEFF.

This clonotype occurred many times. The chain recombines TRBV18 with TRBJ2-7; TRBD1 matches at 10 bases. The trim removed 2 bases at V and 2 bases at J, leaving 3 bases unmatched. Germline V gives CDR1 KGHSH, CDR2 LQKENI. The CDR3 extends over 15 amino acids. CDR3 DNA sequence: TGTGCCAGCTCACCATCGGGACAGGGGCCCTACGAGCAGTACTTC. Protein sequence: CASSPSGQGPYEQYF.

The chain carries TRBV4-1 and TRBJ2-7, with 10 positions matching TRBD1. V shed 4 bases and J 6 bases; nucleotides not matched to a gene: 9. The CDR3 has 15 residues. CDR1 and CDR2 from the germline V gene are MGHRA and YSYEKL. CDR3 region: CASSLVGTGEGEQYF. CDR3 DNA sequence: TGCGCCAGCAGCCTCGTAGGGACAGGGGAAGGCGAGCAGTACTTC.

In this sample, this clonotype turned up a few times. V and J are TRBV14 and TRBJ2-1; 7 bases are a match to TRBD2. This CDR3 is 16 amino acids long. J gave up 5 bases and V 0 bases, and 7 bases lay outside the gene matches. Germline CDR1 SGHDN, CDR2 FVKESK. DNA of the CDR3: TGTGCCAGCAGCCAAGAGGGGGGGGTAACCCACAATGAGCAGTTCTTC. Translating gives CASSQEGGVTHNEQFF.

This clonotype has more than one count but fewer than ten. V usage is TRBV5-5 and J usage is TRBJ1-5; D not certain. The germline V gene encodes CDR1 SGHKS and CDR2 YYEKEE (reference sequence). The V end lost 4 bases, the J end lost 1 base, and 12 bases lay between the germline ends. The CDR3 covers 15 residues. CDR3 coding DNA: TGTGCCAGCAGCCACAGCTACGGCAGCAATCAGCCCCAGCATTTT. It codes for CASSHSYGSNQPQHF.

This chain connects TRBV12-3 or TRBV12-4 to TRBJ2-3; no clear D gene. V lost 8 bases, J lost 4 bases, and 13 bases lay in between. CDR3 size: 13 residues. The CDR3 nucleotides read TGTGCCAGCTTACTCGGATTGGCAGATACGCAGTATTTT. As protein: CASLLGLADTQYF.

This clonotype was counted a few times. The rearrangement links TRBV12-5 to TRBJ1-1; unclear D gene. Germline CDR1 LGHNT, CDR2 FRNRAP. CDR3 length equals 16 residues. V lost 3 bases and J lost 3, with 17 bases in between. CDR3 loop: CASGFGREHKDTEAFF. CDR3 bases: TGTGCTAGTGGTTTCGGACGGGAGCACAAGGACACTGAAGCTTTCTTT.

This clonotype was counted between two and nine times. This chain uses TRBV19 with TRBJ2-7; D perhaps matches TRBD2 (5 bases). The CDR3 totals 13 residues. Looked up from germline, CDR1 is LNHDA and CDR2 is SQIVND (reference sequence). V shed 4 bases and J shed 7 bases, with 14 bases lying between them. CDR3 amino acids: CASSTLEGLEQYF. The CDR3, as DNA: TGTGCCAGTAGTACTCTCGAGGGTTTGGAGCAGTACTTC. The full variable domain, completed using reference TRBV19 and TRBJ2-7, is DGGITQSPKYLFRKEGQNVTLSCEQNLNHDAMYWYRQDPGQGLRLIYYSQIVNDFQKGDIAEGYSVSREKKESFPLTVTSAQKNPTAFYLCASSTLEGLEQYFGPGTRLTVT.

The chain joins TRBV27 to TRBJ1-6, with D hard to call. Looked up from germline, CDR1 is MNHEY and CDR2 is SMNVEV (reference sequence). This CDR3 comprises 13 residues. The V and J ends lost 5 bases and 10 bases respectively, with 12 bases between them. CDR3 loop: CASSPQTWSPLHF. CDR3 DNA sequence: TGTGCCAGCAGTCCCCAGACTTGGTCACCCCTCCACTTT.

V and J are TRBV6-5 and TRBJ1-6; 7 nucleotides align to TRBD1. The V gene end was trimmed by 0 bases and the J gene end by 7 bases; junction bases not matched to a gene: 3. CDR1 is MNHEY and CDR2 is SVGAGI in the germline V gene. This CDR3 region has 15 residues. This CDR3 reads CASSYSQGGNSPLHF. The CDR3 coding sequence is TGTGCCAGCAGTTACTCCCAGGGGGGGAATTCACCCCTCCACTTT.

Comments on this clonotype: This may be a read error, as it is one base from a much larger clone. This chain links TRBV9 with TRBJ2-2; tentatively, D is TRBD1 or TRBD2 (6 bases each). The CDR3 consists of 17 residues. CDR1 SGDLS and CDR2 YYNGEE come from the germline V gene. The CDR3 DNA sequence: TGTGCCAGCAGCGTAGCTTCGACAGGATGGGTCACCGGGGGGCTGTTTTTT. Its protein is CASSVASTGWVTGGLFF.

In its sample, this clonotype was seen a few times. V is TRBV12-3 or TRBV12-4 and J is TRBJ2-7; D uncertain. V was shortened by 6 bases and J by 4 bases, with 10 bases between the two germline ends. CDR3 length: 12 residues. DNA for the CDR3: TGTGCCAGCAGCCCTGTCCTTTACGAGCAGTACTTC. This codes for CASSPVLYEQYF.

V gene TRBV5-1 combines with J gene TRBJ2-3; no clear D gene. The germline V and J ends were trimmed by 4 bases and 2 bases, with 14 bases remaining between them. The germline CDR1 and CDR2 sequences are SGHRS and YFSETQ. This CDR3 has 15 residues. CDR3 DNA sequence: TGCGCCAGCAGCCCCGGAGAGTTCTACACAGATACGCAGTATTTT. The encoded protein is CASSPGEFYTDTQYF.